This T cell receptor beta chain derives from a study of blood T cell repertoires in COVID-19. Study as a whole: Italy, Spain and the United States were the sources of the convalescent and acute COVID-19 samples.

CDR1 SGDLS and CDR2 YYNGEE come from the germline V gene. V lost 0 bases and J lost 7, with 20 bases in between. The CDR3 contains 17 residues. Method: immunoSEQ multiplex PCR; TCRdb's copy keeps in-frame clones and lacks some. The table has 250,000 to 300,000 clones, around 87% seen once; the top ten hold about 3.5%. Material: peripheral blood. J is TRBJ2-1 and V is TRBV9, with D perhaps TRBD1 (6 bases). The source of this sequence is a man aged 18 to 30 with active or convalescent COVID-19. CDR3 coding DNA: TGTGCCAGCAGCGTAGCTTTATGGCAGGGGCGGCGGAATGAGCAGTTCTTC. It is translated as CASSVALWQGRRNEQFF. The complete variable domain, with remaining parts taken from reference TRBV9 and TRBJ2-1, reads DSGVTQTPKHLITATGQRVTLRCSPRSGDLSVYWYQQSLDQGLQFLIQYYNGEERAKGNILERFSAQQFPDLHSELNLSSLELGDSALYFCASSVALWQGRRNEQFFGPGTRLTVL.